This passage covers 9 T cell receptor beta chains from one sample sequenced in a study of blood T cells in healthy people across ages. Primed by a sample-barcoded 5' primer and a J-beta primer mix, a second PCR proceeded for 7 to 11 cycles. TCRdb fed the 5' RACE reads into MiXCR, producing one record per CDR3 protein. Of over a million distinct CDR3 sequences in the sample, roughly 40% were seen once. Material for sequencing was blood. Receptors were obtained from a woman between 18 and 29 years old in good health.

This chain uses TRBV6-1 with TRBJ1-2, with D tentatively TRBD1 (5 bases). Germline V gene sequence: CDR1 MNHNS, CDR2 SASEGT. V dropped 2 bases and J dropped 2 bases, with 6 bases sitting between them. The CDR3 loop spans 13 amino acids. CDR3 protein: CASSENRNYGYTF. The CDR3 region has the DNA TGTGCCAGCAGTGAAAACAGGAACTATGGCTACACCTTC.

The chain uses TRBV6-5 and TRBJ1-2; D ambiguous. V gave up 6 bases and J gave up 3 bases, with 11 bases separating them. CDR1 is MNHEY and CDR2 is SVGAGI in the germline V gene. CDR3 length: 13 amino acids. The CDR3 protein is CASSQAPYYGYTF. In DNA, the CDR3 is TGTGCCAGCAGCCAGGCCCCCTACTATGGCTACACCTTC.

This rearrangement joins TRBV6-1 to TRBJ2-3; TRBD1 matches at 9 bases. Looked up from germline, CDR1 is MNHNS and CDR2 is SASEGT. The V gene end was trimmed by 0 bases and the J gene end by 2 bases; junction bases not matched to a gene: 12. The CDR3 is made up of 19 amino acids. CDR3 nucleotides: TGTGCCAGCAGTGAAGCGCCTGATCCAAGGACAGGGGCCACAGATACGCAGTATTTT. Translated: CASSEAPDPRTGATDTQYF.

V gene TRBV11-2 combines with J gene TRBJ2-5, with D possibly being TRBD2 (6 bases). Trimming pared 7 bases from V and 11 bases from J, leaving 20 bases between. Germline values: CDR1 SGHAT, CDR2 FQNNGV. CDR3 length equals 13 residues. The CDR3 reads CASNSTTGSEQYF. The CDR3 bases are TGTGCCAGCAACTCCACAACCGGGAGTGAGCAGTACTTC.

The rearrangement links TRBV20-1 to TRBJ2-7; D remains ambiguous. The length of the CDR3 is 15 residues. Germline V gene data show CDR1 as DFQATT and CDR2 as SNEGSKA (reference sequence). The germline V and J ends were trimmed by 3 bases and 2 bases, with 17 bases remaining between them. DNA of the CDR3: TGCAGTGCTAGGATTTCAATGCCACATACCTACGAGCAGTACTTC. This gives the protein CSARISMPHTYEQYF.

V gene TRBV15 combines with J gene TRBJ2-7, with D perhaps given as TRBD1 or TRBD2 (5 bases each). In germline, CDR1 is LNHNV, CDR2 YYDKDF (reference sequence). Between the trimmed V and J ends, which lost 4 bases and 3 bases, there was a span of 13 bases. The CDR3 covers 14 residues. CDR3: CATSTGTAGYEQYF. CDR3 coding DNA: TGTGCCACCAGCACCGGGACGGCAGGCTACGAGCAGTACTTC.

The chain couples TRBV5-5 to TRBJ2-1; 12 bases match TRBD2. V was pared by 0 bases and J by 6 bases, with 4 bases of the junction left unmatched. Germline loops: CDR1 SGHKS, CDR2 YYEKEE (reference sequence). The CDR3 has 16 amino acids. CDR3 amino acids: CASSLGLTSGGNEQFF. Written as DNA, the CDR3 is TGTGCCAGCAGCTTGGGACTGACTAGCGGGGGCAATGAGCAGTTCTTC.

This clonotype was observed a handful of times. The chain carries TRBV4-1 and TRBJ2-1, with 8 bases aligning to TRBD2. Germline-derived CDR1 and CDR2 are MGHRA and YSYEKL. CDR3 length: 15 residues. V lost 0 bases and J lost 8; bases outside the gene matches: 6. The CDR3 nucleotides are TGCGCCAGCAGCCAAGATGGGACTAGGGCCGATGAGCAGTTCTTC. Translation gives CASSQDGTRADEQFF.

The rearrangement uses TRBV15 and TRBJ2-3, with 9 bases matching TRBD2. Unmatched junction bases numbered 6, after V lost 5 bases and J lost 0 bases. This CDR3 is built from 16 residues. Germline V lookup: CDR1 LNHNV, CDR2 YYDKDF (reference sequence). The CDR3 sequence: CATSPRGLASTDTQYF. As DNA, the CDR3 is TGTGCCACCAGCCCCCGCGGACTAGCGAGCACAGATACGCAGTATTTT.